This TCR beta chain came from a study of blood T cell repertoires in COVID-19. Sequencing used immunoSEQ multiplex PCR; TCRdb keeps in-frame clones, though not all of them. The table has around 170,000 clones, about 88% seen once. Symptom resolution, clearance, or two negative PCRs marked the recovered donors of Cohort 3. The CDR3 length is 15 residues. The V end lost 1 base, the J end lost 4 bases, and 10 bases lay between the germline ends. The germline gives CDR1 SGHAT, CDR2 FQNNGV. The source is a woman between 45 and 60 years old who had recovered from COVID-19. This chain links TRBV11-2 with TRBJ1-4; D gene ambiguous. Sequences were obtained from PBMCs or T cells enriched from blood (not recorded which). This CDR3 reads CASSLGAGINEKLFF. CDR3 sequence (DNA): TGTGCCAGCAGCTTAGGGGCGGGGATTAATGAAAAACTGTTTTTT.